This T cell receptor beta chain was sequenced in a study of OX40 agonist ivuxolimab in advanced cancers. The CDR3 runs to 14 residues. The V end was cut by 3 bases, the J end by 9 bases, with 16 bases between. Germline CDR1 is SGHTS and CDR2 is YDEGEE. A few counts support this clone. Assay used: immunoSEQ multiplex PCR; TCRdb lists only in-frame clones, some missing. The table lists under 75,000 clones, roughly 86% of them singletons. The TCR was taken from an adult with an advanced solid tumor such as melanoma, head and neck, liver or kidney cancer. Source: CD4+ or CD8+ T cells sorted from blood, taken in a trial of the OX40 agonist ivuxolimab. The chain recombines TRBV5-8 with TRBJ2-1, with D possibly being TRBD1 or TRBD2 (6 bases each). The CDR3 region has the DNA TGTGCCAGCAGCTACGGGGGCCCCTGGGGTGAGCAGTTCTTC. Its protein is CASSYGGPWGEQFF.